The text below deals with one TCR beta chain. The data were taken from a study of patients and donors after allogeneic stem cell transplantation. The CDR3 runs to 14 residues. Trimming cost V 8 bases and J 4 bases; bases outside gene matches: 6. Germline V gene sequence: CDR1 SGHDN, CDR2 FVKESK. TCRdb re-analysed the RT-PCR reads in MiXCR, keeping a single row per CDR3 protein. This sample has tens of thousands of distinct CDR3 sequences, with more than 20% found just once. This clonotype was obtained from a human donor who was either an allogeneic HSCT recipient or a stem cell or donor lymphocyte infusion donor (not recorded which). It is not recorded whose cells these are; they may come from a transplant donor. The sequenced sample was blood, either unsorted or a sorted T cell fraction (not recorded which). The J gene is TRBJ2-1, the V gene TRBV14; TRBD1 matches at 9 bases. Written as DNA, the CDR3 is TGTGCCAGCCGAAGGGGACAGGGTTACAATGAGCAGTTCTTC. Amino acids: CASRRGQGYNEQFF.